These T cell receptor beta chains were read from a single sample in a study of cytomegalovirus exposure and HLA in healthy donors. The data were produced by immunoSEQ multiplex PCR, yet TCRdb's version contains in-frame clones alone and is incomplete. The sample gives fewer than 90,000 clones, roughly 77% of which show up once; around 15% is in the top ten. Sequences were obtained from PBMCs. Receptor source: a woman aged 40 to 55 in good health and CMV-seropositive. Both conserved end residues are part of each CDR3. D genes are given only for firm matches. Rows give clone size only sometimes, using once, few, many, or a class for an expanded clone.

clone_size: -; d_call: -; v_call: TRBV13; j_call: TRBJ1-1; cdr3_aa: CASSLSEGVEAFF; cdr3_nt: TGTGCCAGCAGCCTATCGGAAGGGGTTGAAGCTTTCTTT
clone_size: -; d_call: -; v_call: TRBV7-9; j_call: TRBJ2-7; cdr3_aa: CASSLEAQEQYF; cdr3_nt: TGTGCCAGCAGCTTAGAAGCCCAAGAGCAGTACTTC
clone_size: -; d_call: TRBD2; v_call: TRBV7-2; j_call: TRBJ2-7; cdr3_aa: CASSLRTSGRGYEQYF; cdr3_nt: TGTGCCAGCAGCTTAAGAACTAGCGGGAGGGGGTACGAGCAGTACTTC
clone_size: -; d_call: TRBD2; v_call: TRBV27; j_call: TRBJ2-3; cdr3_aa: CASSSTSGSTDTQYF; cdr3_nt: TGTGCCAGCAGTTCGACTAGCGGGAGTACAGATACGCAGTATTTT
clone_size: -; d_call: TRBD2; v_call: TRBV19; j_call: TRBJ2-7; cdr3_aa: CASSLASGGGNEQYF; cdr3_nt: TGTGCCAGTAGTTTGGCTAGCGGGGGCGGGAACGAGCAGTACTTC
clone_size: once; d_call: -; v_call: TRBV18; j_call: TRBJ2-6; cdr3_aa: CASSLRTTGANVLTF; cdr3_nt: TGTGCCAGCTCACTGCGCACGACTGGGGCCAACGTCCTGACTTTC
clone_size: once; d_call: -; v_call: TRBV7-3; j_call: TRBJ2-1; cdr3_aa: CASSLQGGSYNEQFF; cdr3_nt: TGTGCCAGCAGCTTACAGGGAGGATCCTACAATGAGCAGTTCTTC
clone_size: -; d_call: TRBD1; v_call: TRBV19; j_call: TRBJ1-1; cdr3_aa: CASSIRGVGGQGDTEAFF; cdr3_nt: TGTGCCAGTAGTATAAGGGGAGTAGGGGGACAGGGCGACACTGAAGCTTTCTTT
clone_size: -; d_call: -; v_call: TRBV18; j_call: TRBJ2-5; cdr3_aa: CASSPPRTLREETQYF; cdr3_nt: TGTGCCAGCTCACCACCCCGGACTTTGCGGGAAGAGACCCAGTACTTC
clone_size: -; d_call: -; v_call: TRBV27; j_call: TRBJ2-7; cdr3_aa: CASSTQARSSYEQYF; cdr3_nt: TGTGCCAGCAGCACCCAAGCGAGGAGCTCCTACGAGCAGTACTTC
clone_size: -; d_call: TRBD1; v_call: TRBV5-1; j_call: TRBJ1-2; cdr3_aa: CASSAGQGGYGYTF; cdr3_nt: TGCGCCAGCAGCGCCGGACAGGGGGGATATGGCTACACCTTC
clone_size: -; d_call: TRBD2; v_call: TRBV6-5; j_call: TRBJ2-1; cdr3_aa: CASRLAGGNEQFF; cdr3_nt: TGTGCCAGCAGATTAGCGGGGGGAAATGAGCAGTTCTTC
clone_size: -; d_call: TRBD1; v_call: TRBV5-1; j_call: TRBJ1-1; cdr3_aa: CASSLAWTGGRKTEAFF; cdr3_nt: TGCGCCAGCAGCTTGGCCTGGACAGGGGGTCGAAAAACTGAAGCTTTCTTT
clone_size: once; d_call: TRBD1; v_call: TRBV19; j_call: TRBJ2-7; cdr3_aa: CASQGQGARMYF; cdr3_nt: TGTGCCAGCCAAGGACAGGGGGCGCGAATGTACTTC
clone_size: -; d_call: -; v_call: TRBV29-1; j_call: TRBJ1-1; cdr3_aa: CSVGSGLGAFF; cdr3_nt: TGCAGCGTTGGATCTGGGCTTGGAGCTTTCTTT
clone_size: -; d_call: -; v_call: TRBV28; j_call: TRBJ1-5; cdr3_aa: CASSLRQANQPQHF; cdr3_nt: TGTGCCAGCAGTTTACGTCAGGCCAATCAGCCCCAGCATTTT
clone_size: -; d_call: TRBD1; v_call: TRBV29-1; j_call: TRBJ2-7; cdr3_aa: CSVDDTGGYGQYF; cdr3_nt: TGCAGCGTAGACGACACAGGGGGATATGGGCAGTACTTC
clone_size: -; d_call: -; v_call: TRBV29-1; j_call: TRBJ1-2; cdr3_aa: CSAAENPREGYTF; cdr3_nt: TGCAGCGCCGCTGAGAACCCGCGGGAAGGCTACACCTTC
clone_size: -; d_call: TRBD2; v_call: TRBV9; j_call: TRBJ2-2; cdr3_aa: CASSIAGGPVSGELFF; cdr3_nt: TGTGCCAGCAGCATAGCGGGAGGGCCTGTATCCGGGGAGCTGTTTTTT
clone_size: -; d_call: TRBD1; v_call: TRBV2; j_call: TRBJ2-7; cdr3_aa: CASRETGVSDEQYF; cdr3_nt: TGTGCCAGCAGGGAGACAGGGGTTTCGGACGAGCAGTACTTC
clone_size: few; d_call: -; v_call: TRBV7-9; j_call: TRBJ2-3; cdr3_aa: CAGKKGSVTDTQYF; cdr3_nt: TGTGCCGGGAAGAAGGGGTCCGTCACAGATACGCAGTATTTT
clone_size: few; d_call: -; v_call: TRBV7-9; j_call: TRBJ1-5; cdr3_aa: CASSPPGVGSNQPQHF; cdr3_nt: TGTGCCAGCAGCCCACCAGGGGTGGGTAGCAATCAGCCCCAGCATTTT
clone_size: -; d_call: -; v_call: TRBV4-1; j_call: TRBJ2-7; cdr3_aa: CASSQDLGYEQYF; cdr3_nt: TGCGCCAGCAGCCAAGATCTCGGCTACGAGCAGTACTTC
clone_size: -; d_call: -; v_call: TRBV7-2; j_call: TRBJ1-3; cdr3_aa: CASSLVSGNTIYF; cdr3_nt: TGTGCCAGCAGCTTAGTATCCGGAAACACCATATATTTT
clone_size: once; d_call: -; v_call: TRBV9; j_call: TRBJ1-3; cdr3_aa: CASSGGATSGNTIYF; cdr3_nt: TGTGCCAGCAGCGGTGGGGCAACCTCTGGAAACACCATATATTTT
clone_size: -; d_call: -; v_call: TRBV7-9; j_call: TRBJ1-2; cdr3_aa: CASSLGGHRGGVYGYTF; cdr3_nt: TGTGCCAGCAGCTTAGGGGGGCATAGGGGGGGCGTCTATGGCTACACCTTC
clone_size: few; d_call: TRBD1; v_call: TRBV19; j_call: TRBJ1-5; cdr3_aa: CATRDRGPQPQHF; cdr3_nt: TGTGCCACCCGGGACAGGGGGCCTCAGCCCCAGCATTTT
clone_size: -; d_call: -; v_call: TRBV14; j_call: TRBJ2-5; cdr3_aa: CASSTGGTQYF; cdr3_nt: TGTGCCAGCAGCACCGGGGGGACCCAGTACTTC
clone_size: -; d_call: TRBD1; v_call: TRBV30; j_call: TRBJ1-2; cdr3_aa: CAWSDRGQVHYGYTF; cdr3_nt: TGTGCCTGGAGCGACAGGGGGCAAGTGCACTATGGCTACACCTTC
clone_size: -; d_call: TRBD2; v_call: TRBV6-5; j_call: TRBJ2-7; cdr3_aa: CASSHLAAGPIEQYF; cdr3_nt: TGTGCCAGCAGTCATCTAGCAGCGGGGCCCATCGAGCAGTACTTC
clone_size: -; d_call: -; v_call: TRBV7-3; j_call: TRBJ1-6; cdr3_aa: CASSLQGNSPLHF; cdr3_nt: TGTGCCAGCAGCCTTCAGGGGAATTCACCCCTCCACTTT
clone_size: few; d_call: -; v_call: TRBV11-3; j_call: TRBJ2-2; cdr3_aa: CASRSNTGELFF; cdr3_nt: TGTGCCAGCCGCAGTAACACCGGGGAGCTGTTTTTT
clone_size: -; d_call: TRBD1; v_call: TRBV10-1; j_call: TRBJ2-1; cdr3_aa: CASSGTGWNEQFF; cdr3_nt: TGCGCCAGCAGTGGGACAGGGTGGAATGAGCAGTTCTTC
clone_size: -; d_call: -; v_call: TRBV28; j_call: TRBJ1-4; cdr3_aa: CASTPQRGKLFF; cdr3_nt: TGTGCCAGCACCCCACAAAGGGGAAAACTGTTTTTT
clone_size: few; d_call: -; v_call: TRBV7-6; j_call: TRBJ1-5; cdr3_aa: CASSSAGGPSNQPQHF; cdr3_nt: TGTGCCAGCAGCTCGGCCGGGGGGCCCTCTAATCAGCCCCAGCATTTT
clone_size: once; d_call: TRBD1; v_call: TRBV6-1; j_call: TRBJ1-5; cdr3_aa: CASSAQGTGAPWSNQPQHF; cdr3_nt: TGTGCCAGCAGTGCCCAGGGGACAGGGGCCCCTTGGAGCAATCAGCCCCAGCATTTT
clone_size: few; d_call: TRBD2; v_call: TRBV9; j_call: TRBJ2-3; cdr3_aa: CASSVEGESGNPDTQYF; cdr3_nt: TGTGCCAGCAGCGTAGAAGGGGAAAGCGGGAACCCGGATACGCAGTATTTT
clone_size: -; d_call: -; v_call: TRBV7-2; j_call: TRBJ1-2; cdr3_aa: CASSLKGDTYSYGYTF; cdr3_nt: TGTGCCAGCAGCTTAAAAGGCGACACATACTCCTATGGCTACACCTTC
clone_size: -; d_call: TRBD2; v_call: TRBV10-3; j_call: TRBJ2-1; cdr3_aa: CAISESDGGAEQFF; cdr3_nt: TGTGCCATCAGTGAGTCGGACGGGGGGGCTGAGCAGTTCTTC
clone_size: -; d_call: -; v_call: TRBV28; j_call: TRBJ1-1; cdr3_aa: CASSFPPYRVAFF; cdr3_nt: TGTGCCAGCAGTTTCCCCCCCTACAGGGTAGCTTTCTTT
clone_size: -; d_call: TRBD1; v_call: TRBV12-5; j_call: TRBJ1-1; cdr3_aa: CASGLVKLRILDRGREGTEAFF; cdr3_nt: TGTGCTAGTGGTTTGGTAAAATTGAGGATATTGGACAGGGGGCGCGAGGGCACTGAAGCTTTCTTT
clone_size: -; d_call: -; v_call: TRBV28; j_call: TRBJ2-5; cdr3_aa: CASLGLQETQYF; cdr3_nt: TGTGCCAGCCTCGGACTACAAGAGACCCAGTACTTC
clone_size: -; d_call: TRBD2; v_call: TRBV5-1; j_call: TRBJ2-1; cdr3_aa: CASSLGLASYNEQFF; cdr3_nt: TGCGCCAGCAGCTTAGGACTAGCATCCTACAATGAGCAGTTCTTC
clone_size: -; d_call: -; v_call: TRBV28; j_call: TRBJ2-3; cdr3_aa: CASSPTTDTQYF; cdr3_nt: TGTGCCAGCAGTCCCACTACAGATACGCAGTATTTT
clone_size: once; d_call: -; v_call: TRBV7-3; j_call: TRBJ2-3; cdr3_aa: CASSIRTASTDTQYF; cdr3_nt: TGTGCCAGCAGCATAAGGACAGCGAGCACAGATACGCAGTATTTT
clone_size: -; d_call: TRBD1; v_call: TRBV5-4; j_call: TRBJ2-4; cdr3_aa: CASSSGTGVAKNIQYF; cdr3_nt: TGTGCCAGCAGCTCCGGGACAGGAGTAGCCAAAAACATTCAGTACTTC
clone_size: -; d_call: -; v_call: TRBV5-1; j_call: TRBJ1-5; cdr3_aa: CASSFGGGSQPQHF; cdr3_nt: TGCGCCAGCAGCTTCGGGGGGGGCAGTCAGCCCCAGCATTTT
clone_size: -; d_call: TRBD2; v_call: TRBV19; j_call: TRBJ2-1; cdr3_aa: CASSRGTSGSNEQFF; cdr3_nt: TGTGCCAGTAGTAGAGGGACTAGCGGGAGCAATGAGCAGTTCTTC
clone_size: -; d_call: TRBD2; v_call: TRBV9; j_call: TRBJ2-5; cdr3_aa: CASSPRGGETQYF; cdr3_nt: TGTGCCAGCAGCCCCCGGGGGGGCGAGACCCAGTACTTC
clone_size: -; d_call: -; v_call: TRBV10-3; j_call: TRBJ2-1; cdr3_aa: CAISETGEQFF; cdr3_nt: TGTGCCATCAGTGAAACGGGGGAGCAGTTCTTC
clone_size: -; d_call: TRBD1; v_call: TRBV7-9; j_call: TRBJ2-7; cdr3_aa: CASSPELNRQGAYEQYF; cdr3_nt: TGTGCCAGCAGCCCCGAACTGAACAGGCAGGGGGCCTACGAGCAGTACTTC
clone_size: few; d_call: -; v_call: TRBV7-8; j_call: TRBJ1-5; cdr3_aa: CASSLIAGTQHF; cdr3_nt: TGTGCCAGCAGCTTAATCGCGGGAACCCAGCATTTT
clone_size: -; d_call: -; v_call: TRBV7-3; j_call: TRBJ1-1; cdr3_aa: CASSHGGDTEAFF; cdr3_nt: TGTGCCAGCAGCCACGGAGGTGACACTGAAGCTTTCTTT